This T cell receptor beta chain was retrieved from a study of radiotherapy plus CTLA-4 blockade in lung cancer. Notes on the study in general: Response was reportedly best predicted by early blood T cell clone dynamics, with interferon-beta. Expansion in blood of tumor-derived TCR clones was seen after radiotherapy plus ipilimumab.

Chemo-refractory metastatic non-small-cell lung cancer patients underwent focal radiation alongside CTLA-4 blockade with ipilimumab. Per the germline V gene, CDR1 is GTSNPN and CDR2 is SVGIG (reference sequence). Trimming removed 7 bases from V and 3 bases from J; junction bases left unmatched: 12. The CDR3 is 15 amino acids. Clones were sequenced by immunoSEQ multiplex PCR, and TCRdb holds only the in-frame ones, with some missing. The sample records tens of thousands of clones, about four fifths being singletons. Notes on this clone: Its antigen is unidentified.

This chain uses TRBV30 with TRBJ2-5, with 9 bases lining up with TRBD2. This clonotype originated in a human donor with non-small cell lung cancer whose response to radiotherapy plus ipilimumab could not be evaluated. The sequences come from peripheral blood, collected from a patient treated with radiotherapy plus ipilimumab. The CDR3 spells CASTTGSGRKETQYF. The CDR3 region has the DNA TGTGCCTCAACCACGGGTAGCGGGAGAAAAGAGACCCAGTACTTC. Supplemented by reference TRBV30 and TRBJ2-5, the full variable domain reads SQTIHQWPATLVQPVGSPLSLECTVEGTSNPNLYWYRQAAGRGLQLLFYSVGIGQISSEVPQNLSASRPQDRQFILSSKKLLLSDSGFYLCASTTGSGRKETQYFGPGTRLLVL.